This T cell receptor (beta chain) was observed in a study of sequential checkpoint blockade in melanoma. About the study: Both treatment sequences were followed by maintenance nivolumab. Findings of the study overall: About 30 times likelier clinical benefit followed increased tumor T-cell fraction and clonality.

This sample's treatment: randomized to nivolumab then ipilimumab (arm A) or the reverse (arm B). The table came from immunoSEQ multiplex PCR; TCRdb's copy has only in-frame clones and leaves some out. In the table there are 3,000 to 4,500 clones, around 23% of which are singletons. This clone is medium-sized. Its antigen remains unidentified. Trimming took off 7 bases at V and 1 base at J, with 5 bases between the two ends. Germline V gene data show CDR1 as MNHGY and CDR2 as SAAAGT. The CDR3 sequence is 13 residues long. This receptor was identified in a human donor with melanoma. This sample comprised tumor tissue (inferred from file names), obtained from a patient given nivolumab and ipilimumab in sequence. The chain joins TRBV6-8 to TRBJ2-6, with unresolved D. The CDR3 DNA follows: TGTGCCAGCATTGGTTCTGGGGCCAACGTCCTGACTTTC. This sequence encodes CASIGSGANVLTF.